The 29 T cell receptor beta chains given below trace back to one sample, sequenced in a study of blood T cell repertoires in COVID-19. Assay: immunoSEQ multiplex PCR; the TCRdb copy retains only in-frame clones and omits some. The data hold 130,000 or so clones, with around 89% observed a single time. Specimen: peripheral blood. These receptor sequences come from a man in his sixties with COVID-19, enrolled during active disease.

The J gene is TRBJ2-7, the V gene TRBV27, with 11 positions matching TRBD2. The CDR3 contains 16 residues. V lost 2 bases to trimming and J lost 8 bases; unmatched junction nucleotides: 11. Germline V lookup: CDR1 MNHEY, CDR2 SMNVEV (reference sequence). In nucleotides, the CDR3 is TGTGCCAGCAGTTTAATATCAGGGACTAGCGGTTTCCAGCAGTACTTC. Encoded protein: CASSLISGTSGFQQYF.

The V and J genes are TRBV7-9 and TRBJ1-1, with 9 bases identical to TRBD1. The CDR3 has 14 residues. Germline V lookup: CDR1 SEHNR, CDR2 FQNEAQ (reference sequence). Trimming cost V 1 base and J 10 bases; bases outside gene matches: 7. The CDR3 DNA is TGTGCCAGCAGCTTAGGAGGGGGGACAGGGTCAGCTTTCTTT. As protein: CASSLGGGTGSAFF.

The chain joins TRBV7-8 to TRBJ1-1, with D possibly matching TRBD1 (6 bases). V was cut by 5 bases and J by 11 bases, with 15 bases left in between. The CDR3 length is 12 residues. Germline CDR1 SGHVS, CDR2 FQNEAQ. The CDR3 DNA sequence: TGTGCCAGCAGCCCGCCCGGGGGGCCGGCTTTCTTT. Translation: CASSPPGGPAFF.

The rearrangement joins TRBV18 to TRBJ1-2; 7 nucleotides agree with TRBD1. CDR1 is KGHSH, CDR2 LQKENI, per germline. V dropped 0 bases and J dropped 5; count of bases not matched to a gene: 6. The CDR3 covers 15 residues. The CDR3, as DNA: TGTGCCAGCTCACCACCGGGGACAGACCGGTATGGCTACACCTTC. It is translated as CASSPPGTDRYGYTF.

V gene TRBV6-6 combines with J gene TRBJ2-3; a weak D match, TRBD1 (5 bases). Between the trimmed V and J ends, which lost 2 bases and 5 bases, there was a span of 14 bases. Germline CDR1 and CDR2: MNHNY and SVGAGI (reference sequence). The CDR3 is made up of 15 amino acids. CDR3 residues: CASSYVGVHIDTQYF. CDR3 sequence (DNA): TGTGCCAGCAGTTACGTAGGGGTACACATAGATACGCAGTATTTT.

The rearrangement joins TRBV7-9 to TRBJ1-2; D is possibly TRBD1 (5 bases). This CDR3 comprises 14 residues. CDR1 and CDR2 from the germline V gene are SEHNR and FQNEAQ (reference sequence). V was trimmed by 2 bases and J by 6 bases, leaving 13 bases between them. CDR3 amino acids: CASSLTGLLHGYTF. In DNA form, the CDR3 reads TGTGCCAGCAGCTTAACGGGACTTCTTCATGGCTACACCTTC. The full variable domain, completed using reference TRBV7-9 and TRBJ1-2, is DTGVSQNPRHKITKRGQNVTFRCDPISEHNRLYWYRQTLGQGPEFLTYFQNEAQLEKSRLLSDRFSAERPKGSFSTLEIQRTEQGDSAMYLCASSLTGLLHGYTFGSGTRLTVV.

This chain joins TRBV2 and TRBJ2-2; D possibly corresponds to TRBD1 (5 bases). The germline V and J ends were trimmed by 4 bases and 6 bases, with 6 bases remaining between them. The CDR3 runs 12 residues. The V gene's germline CDR1 is SNHLY and CDR2 FYNNEI. The CDR3 region is CASSAGPGELFF. CDR3 in DNA: TGTGCCAGCAGTGCAGGGCCCGGGGAGCTGTTTTTT.

The chain has TRBV5-5 and TRBJ1-6, with D unresolved. V was cut by 1 base and J by 6 bases, with 5 bases left in between. The germline V gene has CDR1 SGHKS and CDR2 YYEKEE (reference sequence). This CDR3 is 13 amino acids long. CDR3 sequence (DNA): TGTGCCAGCAGCTTGTCTCTTAATTCACCCCTCCACTTT. The encoded protein is CASSLSLNSPLHF.

This chain links TRBV5-4 with TRBJ2-6; D is ambiguous. Per the germline V gene, CDR1 is SGHNT and CDR2 is YYREEE (reference sequence). CDR3 length: 15 amino acids. Trimming pared 0 bases from V and 0 bases from J, leaving 4 bases between. CDR3 DNA: TGTGCCAGCAGCTTGGGTAGCTCTGGGGCCAACGTCCTGACTTTC. Protein product: CASSLGSSGANVLTF.

The chain is built from TRBV28 and TRBJ1-6, with D unclear. V lost 6 bases and J lost 11, with 11 bases in between. Looked up from germline, CDR1 is MDHEN and CDR2 is SYDVKM. The CDR3 covers 12 residues. The CDR3 sequence: CASRSVVPPLHF. CDR3 DNA: TGTGCCAGCAGGTCGGTAGTCCCACCCCTCCACTTT.

The gene calls are TRBV7-9 and TRBJ1-4, with 7 bases aligning to TRBD1. The germline gives CDR1 SEHNR, CDR2 FQNEAQ (reference sequence). Trimming took 5 bases from V and 4 from J; bases not matched to a gene: 10. This CDR3 region has 16 residues. For the CDR3, the DNA is TGTGCCAGCAGCCTATCTAAGGGACAGCTTAATGAAAAACTGTTTTTT. Protein: CASSLSKGQLNEKLFF.

V gene TRBV5-4 combines with J gene TRBJ1-2; D unresolved. CDR3 length: 14 residues. CDR1 is SGHNT and CDR2 is YYREEE in the germline V gene (reference sequence). Trimming left V 4 bases short and J 1 base short, with 11 bases between. CDR3 loop: CASSKPDNNYGYTF. The CDR3, as DNA: TGTGCCAGCAGCAAGCCTGATAATAACTATGGCTACACCTTC.

The chain combines TRBV11-2 with TRBJ1-1, with D tentatively TRBD1 (6 bases). The germline CDR1 and CDR2 sequences are SGHAT and FQNNGV. The CDR3 is 13 amino acids. The germline V and J ends were trimmed by 0 bases and 5 bases, with 7 bases remaining between them. The CDR3 nucleotides read TGTGCCAGCAGCTTAGACAGGGGAACTGAAGCTTTCTTT. It codes for CASSLDRGTEAFF.

CDR3 sequence reads: CASSLGLEADTQYF. As DNA, the CDR3 is TGCGCCAGCAGCTTGGGGCTAGAAGCAGATACGCAGTATTTT. The V and J genes are TRBV5-1 and TRBJ2-3; D gene unclear. Germline V gene lookup returns CDR1 SGHRS and CDR2 YFSETQ. The CDR3 consists of 14 residues. V lost 0 bases and J lost 4, with 9 bases in between. The full variable domain, its missing parts supplied by reference TRBV5-1 and TRBJ2-3, is KAGVTQTPRYLIKTRGQQVTLSCSPISGHRSVSWYQQTPGQGLQFLFEYFSETQRNKGNFPGRFSGRQFSNSRSEMNVSTLELGDSALYLCASSLGLEADTQYFGPGTRLTVL.

The V gene is TRBV5-4, the J gene TRBJ2-1; 13 positions match TRBD2. This CDR3 contains 16 residues. The V gene end was trimmed by 2 bases and the J gene end by 9 bases; junction bases not matched to a gene: 8. Per germline, CDR1 SGHNT and CDR2 YYREEE (reference sequence). CDR3 sequence reads: CASSFPLAGGPSEQFF. CDR3 nucleotides: TGTGCCAGCAGCTTTCCACTAGCGGGGGGGCCAAGTGAGCAGTTCTTC. Variable domain in full (rest from reference TRBV5-4 and TRBJ2-1): ETGVTQSPTHLIKTRGQQVTLRCSSQSGHNTVSWYQQALGQGPQFIFQYYREEENGRGNFPPRFSGLQFPNYSSELNVNALELDDSALYLCASSFPLAGGPSEQFFGPGTRLTVL.

The DNA for the CDR3 is TGTGCCAGCAGTTTGACAGGGGTGGCCAAAAACATTCAGTACTTC. It translates to CASSLTGVAKNIQYF. This chain uses TRBV6-5 with TRBJ2-4; 8 bases fit TRBD1. Germline V lookup: CDR1 MNHEY, CDR2 SVGAGI. CDR3 length: 15 amino acids. V lost 4 bases and J lost 1; bases outside the gene matches: 3.

This sequence joins TRBV13 and TRBJ1-4; D might be TRBD1 (5 bases). V lost 3 bases to trimming and J lost 4 bases, with 15 bases between them. Looked up from germline, CDR1 is PRHDT and CDR2 is FYEKMQ (reference sequence). CDR3 length equals 16 residues. The CDR3 DNA is TGTGCCAGCAGCTTCGGGCAGGGTGCTGGTAATGAAAAACTGTTTTTT. It translates to CASSFGQGAGNEKLFF.

The gene calls are TRBV5-1 and TRBJ2-5; maybe TRBD2 (5 bases). Trimming cost V 0 bases and J 3 bases, with 12 bases left between them. Germline assignment: CDR1 SGHRS and CDR2 YFSETQ. The CDR3 extends over 15 amino acids. The CDR3 is CASSLASRREETQYF. CDR3 sequence (DNA): TGCGCCAGCAGCTTGGCATCGCGGCGGGAAGAGACCCAGTACTTC. The full variable domain, completed using reference TRBV5-1 and TRBJ2-5, is KAGVTQTPRYLIKTRGQQVTLSCSPISGHRSVSWYQQTPGQGLQFLFEYFSETQRNKGNFPGRFSGRQFSNSRSEMNVSTLELGDSALYLCASSLASRREETQYFGPGTRLLVL.

The V call is TRBV18, the J call TRBJ1-5; D perhaps matches TRBD1 (5 bases). The CDR3 has 16 residues. Germline V gives CDR1 KGHSH, CDR2 LQKENI. Trimming took off 3 bases at V and 0 bases at J, with 12 bases between the two ends. The CDR3: CASSPTGDYSNQPQHF. CDR3 DNA sequence: TGTGCCAGCTCACCGACGGGGGACTATAGCAATCAGCCCCAGCATTTT.

The rearrangement links TRBV7-2 to TRBJ1-1, with D perhaps TRBD1 (6 bases). Germline V CDR1 and CDR2: SGHTA, FQGNSA. Deletions cut 5 bases from V and 0 bases from J, with 16 bases between. The CDR3 is made up of 16 amino acids. The DNA for the CDR3 is TGTGCCAGCAGCCAAGACAGGCCCACATTGAACACTGAAGCTTTCTTT. Translation: CASSQDRPTLNTEAFF.

This chain joins TRBV7-2 and TRBJ1-3, with TRBD1 matching 7 bases. The CDR3 is 15 amino acids. CDR1 and CDR2 from the germline V gene are SGHTA and FQGNSA. The V and J ends lost 4 bases and 9 bases, in that order; junction bases with no gene match: 12. This CDR3 is CASSSPTGTEGTIYF. CDR3 bases: TGTGCCAGCAGCTCCCCGACAGGGACGGAAGGCACCATATATTTT.

This chain uses TRBV5-1 with TRBJ2-7; possibly TRBD1 for D (7 bases). The CDR3 contains 16 residues. V shed 4 bases and J shed 4 bases, with 21 bases lying between them. Germline CDR1 SGHRS, CDR2 YFSETQ. The CDR3 sequence is CASSPRGAGVSYEQYF. The CDR3 DNA reads as TGCGCCAGCAGCCCCAGGGGGGCAGGGGTAAGTTACGAGCAGTACTTC.

J is TRBJ2-5 and V is TRBV19, with a weak D call TRBD2 (6 bases). V was pared by 2 bases and J by 5 bases, with 12 bases between. From germline, CDR1 is LNHDA and CDR2 SQIVND (reference sequence). The CDR3 is 14 amino acids. CDR3 in amino acids: CASSIIGRSETQYF. The DNA for the CDR3 is TGTGCCAGTAGTATAATAGGGAGGAGTGAGACCCAGTACTTC.

This chain connects TRBV5-6 to TRBJ1-6; the match to TRBD1 covers 8 bases. The germline CDR1 and CDR2 sequences are SGHDT and YYEEEE. CDR3 length: 16 amino acids. Trimming at V came to 4 bases and at J to 1 base, leaving 4 bases not matched to a gene. The chain's CDR3 is CASSRDRGSYNSPLHF. For the CDR3, the DNA is TGTGCCAGCAGCCGAGACAGGGGTTCCTATAATTCACCCCTCCACTTT.

This clone showed up just once. The chain recombines TRBV7-9 with TRBJ2-7; 7 bases agree with TRBD1. The CDR3 length is 14 residues. With 2 bases clipped from V and 1 base from J, the junction kept 2 bases outside the gene matches. Germline V gives CDR1 SEHNR, CDR2 FQNEAQ (reference sequence). The CDR3 loop is CASSLLGQSYEQYF. CDR3 DNA sequence: TGTGCCAGCAGCTTACTGGGACAGTCCTACGAGCAGTACTTC.

The V gene is TRBV3-1 (or the pseudogene TRBV3-2), the J gene TRBJ2-1; 11 nucleotides match TRBD2. The V segment lost 7 bases and the J segment 1 base; nucleotides outside the gene matches: 9. The CDR3 sequence is 17 residues long. The germline CDR1 and CDR2 sequences are LGHDT and YNNKEL (reference sequence). The CDR3 coding sequence is TGTGCCAGCACTGGTAGCGGGGGGGCCGGGTCCTACAATGAGCAGTTCTTC. Encoded protein: CASTGSGGAGSYNEQFF.

CDR3 sequence (DNA): TGTGCCAGCAGCGACGACAGGGATGGCGAGACCCAGTACTTC. Translating it yields CASSDDRDGETQYF. This chain connects TRBV7-9 to TRBJ2-5; 7 bases align to TRBD1. Trimming took 5 bases from V and 5 from J; bases not matched to a gene: 8. The CDR3 is 14 amino acids. In germline, CDR1 is SEHNR, CDR2 FQNEAQ (reference sequence). The whole variable domain, filled in from reference TRBV7-9 and TRBJ2-5, reads DTGVSQNPRHKITKRGQNVTFRCDPISEHNRLYWYRQTLGQGPEFLTYFQNEAQLEKSRLLSDRFSAERPKGSFSTLEIQRTEQGDSAMYLCASSDDRDGETQYFGPGTRLLVL.

The sample holds a few counts of this clone. The chain couples TRBV15 to TRBJ2-7; perhaps TRBD1 as D (5 bases). The length of the CDR3 is 16 residues. V shed 5 bases and J shed 7 bases, with 24 bases lying between them. Germline CDR1 reads LNHNV; CDR2 reads YYDKDF (reference sequence). CDR3 protein: CATSAVVTGRWSEQYF. CDR3 bases: TGTGCCACCAGCGCAGTGGTAACAGGACGGTGGTCGGAGCAGTACTTC.

Here the CDR3 reads CASSSQDSPDGYTF. The CDR3 DNA follows: TGTGCCAGCAGTTCCCAAGACTCCCCGGATGGCTACACCTTC. The chain couples TRBV6-6 to TRBJ1-2, with no clear D. Germline values: CDR1 MNHNY, CDR2 SVGAGI (reference sequence). The length of the CDR3 is 14 residues. V was shortened by 4 bases and J by 6 bases, with 15 bases between the two germline ends.